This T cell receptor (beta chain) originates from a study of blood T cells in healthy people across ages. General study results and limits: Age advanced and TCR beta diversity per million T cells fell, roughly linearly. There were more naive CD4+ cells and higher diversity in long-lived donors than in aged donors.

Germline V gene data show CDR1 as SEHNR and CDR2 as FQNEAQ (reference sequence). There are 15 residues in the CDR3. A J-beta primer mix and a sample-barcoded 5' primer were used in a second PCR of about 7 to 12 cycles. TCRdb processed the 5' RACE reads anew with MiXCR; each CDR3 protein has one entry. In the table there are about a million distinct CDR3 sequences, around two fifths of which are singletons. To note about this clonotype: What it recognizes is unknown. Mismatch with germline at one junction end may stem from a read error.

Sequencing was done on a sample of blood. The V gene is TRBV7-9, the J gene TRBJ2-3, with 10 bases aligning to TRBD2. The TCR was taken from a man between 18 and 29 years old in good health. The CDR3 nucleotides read TGTGTCAGCAGCCCGGGACTAGCGACTCTGGATACGCAGTATTTT. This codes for CVSSPGLATLDTQYF.